The rows below give T cell receptor beta chains drawn from one sample of a study of OX40 agonist ivuxolimab in advanced cancers. The repertoire was sequenced with immunoSEQ multiplex PCR; TCRdb's copy has only in-frame clones and lacks some. The sample contains approximately 110,000 clones, less than 95% of which appear only once. Here the sequenced sample was CD4+ or CD8+ T cells sorted from blood, taken in a trial of the OX40 agonist ivuxolimab. The origin of the receptors is an adult with an advanced solid tumor such as melanoma, head and neck, liver or kidney cancer. Both conserved end residues are part of each CDR3. D genes are given only for firm matches. The listing skips clone size in some rows; elsewhere it reads once, few, many or a size class.

v_call	d_call	clone_size	j_call	cdr3_aa	cdr3_nt
TRBV11-3	TRBD2	-	TRBJ2-1	CASSLSGRAGNEQFF	TGTGCCAGCAGCTTAAGCGGGAGGGCCGGTAATGAGCAGTTCTTC
TRBV5-8	-	-	TRBJ1-5	CASSWTVNQPQHF	TGTGCCAGCAGCTGGACAGTCAATCAGCCCCAGCATTTT
TRBV18	TRBD1	-	TRBJ1-1	CASSPPSGQGPNEAFF	TGTGCCAGCTCACCACCTTCTGGACAGGGTCCAAACGAAGCTTTCTTT
TRBV28	TRBD1	-	TRBJ2-7	CASSLSQGAGEQYF	TGTGCCAGCAGTTTAAGTCAGGGGGCTGGCGAGCAGTACTTC
TRBV7-9	TRBD2	-	TRBJ2-7	CASSLLAGGTYEQYF	TGTGCCAGCAGCTTACTAGCGGGAGGAACTTACGAGCAGTACTTC
TRBV6-5	-	-	TRBJ2-5	CASSYSSSPQVETQYF	TGTGCCAGCAGTTACTCGTCTAGCCCTCAAGTCGAGACCCAGTACTTC
TRBV7-8	-	once	TRBJ1-6	CASSSDLGDSPLHF	TGTGCCAGCAGCTCCGATTTAGGTGATTCACCCCTCCACTTT
TRBV7-2	TRBD2	-	TRBJ2-3	CASSIGLAAADTQYF	TGTGCCAGCAGCATAGGACTAGCCGCAGCAGATACGCAGTATTTT
TRBV11-3	-	-	TRBJ1-2	CASSFHRRYGILYGYTF	TGTGCCAGCAGCTTCCACCGGCGTTACGGCATTCTATATGGCTACACCTTC
TRBV9	TRBD1	-	TRBJ1-2	CASSVGRDRGNYGYTF	TGTGCCAGCAGCGTAGGGCGGGACAGGGGTAACTATGGCTACACCTTC
TRBV19	TRBD2	-	TRBJ2-5	CASRARLAEYQETQYF	TGTGCCAGTAGGGCACGACTAGCGGAGTACCAAGAGACCCAGTACTTC
TRBV9	-	once	TRBJ1-5	CASSVGSGNQPQHF	TGTGCCAGCAGCGTGGGTTCAGGCAATCAGCCCCAGCATTTT
TRBV19	-	-	TRBJ1-2	CASMAGRGVHYGYTF	TGTGCCAGTATGGCCGGACGGGGGGTTCACTATGGCTACACCTTC
TRBV4-3	-	once	TRBJ1-5	CASSQDHRGNQPQHF	TGCGCCAGCAGCCAAGATCATAGGGGCAATCAGCCCCAGCATTTT
TRBV27	TRBD1	-	TRBJ1-1	CASMDRGHRETEAFF	TGTGCCAGCATGGACAGGGGCCACAGAGAAACTGAAGCTTTCTTT
TRBV28	TRBD1	-	TRBJ1-5	CASSPFGTVGQPQHF	TGTGCCAGCAGCCCCTTTGGGACAGTCGGTCAGCCCCAGCATTTT
TRBV5-1	TRBD1	-	TRBJ2-1	CASSLADRGLMGNEQFF	TGCGCCAGCAGCTTGGCGGACAGGGGGCTAATGGGGAATGAGCAGTTCTTC
TRBV7-9	TRBD2	-	TRBJ2-1	CASSLASGRNNEQFF	TGTGCCAGCAGCTTAGCTAGCGGGAGGAACAATGAGCAGTTCTTC
TRBV10-3	TRBD1	-	TRBJ1-2	CAISETQGSGGYTF	TGTGCCATCAGTGAGACACAGGGGAGCGGCGGCTACACCTTC
TRBV5-8	-	-	TRBJ1-2	CASSRDQEVYGYTF	TGTGCCAGCAGCCGGGACCAAGAGGTCTATGGCTACACCTTC